A single T cell receptor (beta chain) is shown here with its context. Its antigen is not known. Assay used: immunoSEQ multiplex PCR; TCRdb lists only in-frame clones, some missing. The sample consists of 95,000 to 150,000 clones, about 91% of them appearing once. CDR3 size: 13 residues. Per germline, CDR1 MDHEN and CDR2 SYDVKM. The germline V and J ends were trimmed by 4 bases and 5 bases, with 11 bases remaining between them. The data are from a study of T cell responses to AZD1222 COVID-19 vaccine. Whole-study results and caveats: Baseline antibody screening turned up just a handful of seropositive AZD1222 recipients. A mostly white British donor set with more females was recruited, and clonal diversity was possibly underestimated.

The source is an adult in good health. Sample: peripheral blood, taken on day 0 of AZD1222 vaccination. The chain couples TRBV28 to TRBJ2-5; D uncertain. CDR3 amino acids: CASSSDPVETQYF. The CDR3 DNA is TGTGCCAGCAGTTCGGACCCGGTGGAGACCCAGTACTTC.